This T cell receptor beta chain derives from a study of CD8 T cells in Susac syndrome. The table lists this clonotype with a count of one. cDNA came from about 0.5 to 1 ug RNA primed by random hexamers. TCRdb re-called the immunoSEQ multiplex PCR reads through MiXCR, storing one row per CDR3 protein. The sample contains over 100,000 distinct CDR3 sequences, nearly 96% of which appear only once. Looked up from germline, CDR1 is SGHRS and CDR2 is YFSETQ. The CDR3 runs to 15 residues. The V gene end was trimmed by 0 bases and the J gene end by 3 bases; junction bases not matched to a gene: 3. The sequence derives from a human donor with Susac syndrome. Sequencing was carried out using CD4+ T cells from PBMCs. This sequence joins TRBV5-1 and TRBJ2-1; 7 positions match TRBD2. CDR3 amino acids: CASSLGGTNYNEQFF. The CDR3 coding sequence is TGCGCCAGCAGCTTGGGTGGGACTAACTACAATGAGCAGTTCTTC.